Listed here are 16 T cell receptor beta chains from one sample, sequenced in a study of T-cell memory formation after mild COVID-19. TCRdb re-called the 5' RACE reads with MiXCR, one entry per CDR3 protein. The data show about 430,000 distinct CDR3 sequences, roughly 26% seen once. The material sequenced was PBMCs or a T cell subset sorted from them (not recorded which). Source of these receptors: an adult woman who had mild COVID-19 (a few samples of this study predate the infection). Cell type and time point are not known.

This sequence joins TRBV10-3 and TRBJ2-7; no clear D. In germline, CDR1 is ENHRY, CDR2 SYGVKD. The CDR3 consists of 15 residues. Trimming stripped 4 bases from V and 4 bases from J, with 17 bases between. The CDR3 region has the DNA TGTGCCATCAGTGCTGGTGCATTTGAGACATACGAGCAGTACTTC. Translating gives CAISAGAFETYEQYF.

This clonotype was seen more than once but under ten times. The chain recombines TRBV12-3 or TRBV12-4 with TRBJ2-5; 8 bases are shared with TRBD1. This CDR3 contains 15 residues. V shed 6 bases, J shed 5 bases, and the junction held 11 bases outside the gene matches. The CDR3 here is CASRATGGLTETQYF. The CDR3 nucleotides read TGTGCCAGCAGGGCTACAGGGGGACTTACGGAGACCCAGTACTTC.

The chain has TRBV4-2 and TRBJ2-1; 10 bases align to TRBD2. The V segment lost 3 bases and the J segment 4 bases; nucleotides outside the gene matches: 18. Germline V gene lookup returns CDR1 LGHNA and CDR2 YNFKEQ. The CDR3 has 20 amino acids. The CDR3 bases are TGTGCCAGCAGCCAGCCCACGGTAGCGGGGGGCCGACCGTATTACAATGAGCAGTTCTTC. Encoded protein: CASSQPTVAGGRPYYNEQFF.

There are a few counts of this clonotype. The genes are TRBV12-3 or TRBV12-4 and TRBJ2-3; D is ambiguous. V lost 3 bases and J 1 base, leaving 17 bases between the germline ends. CDR3 length: 17 residues. DNA for the CDR3: TGTGCCAGCAGTTTTCGTTATATAGGCAGCCGCACAGATACGCAGTATTTT. Its protein is CASSFRYIGSRTDTQYF.

This CDR3 is CATAPGYRFPTDTQYF. The CDR3 region has the DNA TGTGCCACCGCCCCGGGCTACCGATTCCCCACAGATACGCAGTATTTT. The chain is built from TRBV6-2 or TRBV6-3 and TRBJ2-3; D is ambiguous. The ends were cut back, 10 bases at V and 2 bases at J, with 22 bases in the middle. This CDR3 contains 16 residues. Germline V gene sequence: CDR1 MNHEY, CDR2 SVGEGT.

J is TRBJ2-3 and V is TRBV20-1; TRBD1 matches at 7 bases. The CDR3 spans 13 residues. Germline V lookup: CDR1 DFQATT, CDR2 SNEGSKA (reference sequence). With V trimmed by 5 bases and J by 1 base, 3 bases remained unmatched. Written as DNA, the CDR3 is TGCAGTGCTGTTCAGGGGGGCACAGATACGCAGTATTTT. Protein sequence: CSAVQGGTDTQYF.

This chain uses TRBV3-1 with TRBJ1-1; 7 bases agree with TRBD1. The germline CDR1 and CDR2 sequences are LGHDT and YNNKEL (reference sequence). With 0 bases clipped from V and 2 bases from J, the junction kept 3 bases outside the gene matches. This CDR3 comprises 15 residues. The DNA of the CDR3 is TGTGCCAGCAGCCAAGAAAGGGGGCGCAACACTGAAGCTTTCTTT. Its protein product is CASSQERGRNTEAFF.

The V call is TRBV29-1, the J call TRBJ2-1, with a possible D match to TRBD2 (6 bases). This CDR3 contains 12 residues. Between the trimmed V and J ends, which lost 4 bases and 6 bases, there was a span of 10 bases. The germline V gene encodes CDR1 SQVTM and CDR2 ANQGSEA. The CDR3 is CSVVSEGNEQFF. The CDR3 coding sequence is TGCAGCGTTGTTTCGGAGGGCAATGAGCAGTTCTTC.

This clonotype appeared a few times. The V gene is TRBV12-3 or TRBV12-4, the J gene TRBJ1-2; unclear D gene. The CDR3 runs to 12 residues. Trimming took 3 bases from V and 7 from J, leaving 9 bases between them. CDR3 residues: CASSFDGFGYTF. In DNA, the CDR3 is TGTGCCAGCAGTTTTGACGGGTTTGGCTACACCTTC.

This chain joins TRBV16 and TRBJ1-2; 7 positions match TRBD1. V lost 8 bases and J lost 7; bases outside the gene matches: 13. The CDR3 contains 14 residues. Germline V lookup: CDR1 KGHSY, CDR2 FQNENV. The CDR3 DNA reads TGTGCCAGCCTCGGTGAGGGGGCGAGAAGTGGCTACACCTTC. Translated, it gives CASLGEGARSGYTF.

The chain couples TRBV6-5 to TRBJ2-7; perhaps TRBD2 as D (5 bases). The V gene lost 7 bases and the J gene lost 2 bases, with 15 bases spanning the gap. This CDR3 has 14 amino acids. The germline V gene encodes CDR1 MNHEY and CDR2 SVGAGI. The CDR3 protein is CASKLRGPTYEQYF. The CDR3 DNA reads TGTGCCAGCAAGTTGAGAGGGCCAACCTACGAGCAGTACTTC.

This rearrangement joins TRBV5-1 to TRBJ2-3, with D tentatively TRBD1 (6 bases). The CDR3 covers 15 residues. The germline CDR1 and CDR2 sequences are SGHRS and YFSETQ. V was clipped by 3 bases and J by 5 bases, with 16 bases between them. In DNA form, the CDR3 reads TGCGCCAGCAGCTCCAGAACAACACAGGGAGATACGCAGTATTTT. Protein: CASSSRTTQGDTQYF.

The sample holds a few counts of this clonotype. The chain employs TRBV12-3 or TRBV12-4 and TRBJ1-2; D remains unclear. V was shortened by 1 base and J by 4 bases, with 4 bases between the two germline ends. This CDR3 is 12 amino acids long. CDR3 region: CASSLDFYGYTF. Written as DNA, the CDR3 is TGTGCCAGCAGTTTAGATTTCTATGGCTACACCTTC.

CDR3 sequence: CASSETGRRSGYTF. The CDR3 DNA is TGTGCCAGCAGTGAAACAGGCAGAAGAAGTGGCTACACCTTC. The chain couples TRBV25-1 to TRBJ1-2; TRBD1 is a possible D gene (5 bases). The CDR3 has 14 residues. Germline lookup yields CDR1 MGHDK and CDR2 SYGVNS. Trimming left V 2 bases short and J 7 bases short, with 14 bases between.

This clonotype was counted ten times or more. This chain uses TRBV28 with TRBJ2-7; perhaps TRBD2 as D (5 bases). V lost 2 bases and J lost 2, with 7 bases in between. The CDR3 consists of 13 residues. In germline, CDR1 is MDHEN, CDR2 SYDVKM. CDR3 region: CASSLQRTYEQYF. The CDR3 region has the DNA TGTGCCAGCAGTTTACAGCGGACCTACGAGCAGTACTTC.

Only one count was recorded for this clonotype. This rearrangement joins TRBV4-3 to TRBJ1-6; D is unresolved. This CDR3 comprises 14 residues. The germline V gene encodes CDR1 LGHNA and CDR2 YSLEER. V was pared by 5 bases and J by 5 bases, with 10 bases between. The CDR3: CASSIKGNNSPLHF. The CDR3 region has the DNA TGCGCCAGCAGCATAAAGGGAAATAATTCACCCCTCCACTTT.